This TCR beta chain was observed in a study of CD8+ T cells in alopecia areata. The overall study: Tofacitinib was given for 6 to 18 months, then stopped for 6 months. Study-level points and caveats: In lesional scalp, particularly from alopecia totalis/universalis, clonality was higher than in normal scalp.

A FACSAria was used to sort CD4+ and CD8+ T cells. These cells came from PBMCs. On this clone: Its antigen remains unknown.

cDNA reverse transcribed from extracted RNA served as the sequencing template. The data were produced by immunoSEQ multiplex PCR, yet TCRdb's version contains in-frame clones alone and is incomplete. The sample consists of 150,000 or so clones, approximately 70% of them appearing once. The TCR was taken from a human donor with alopecia areata. The sequencing used CD8+ T cells sorted from blood, collected at week 0.

The CDR3, as DNA: TGTGCCAGCAGCTTAGGGGTGTGGGCCTACGAGCAGTACTTC. This translates into CASSLGVWAYEQYF. This chain connects TRBV13 to TRBJ2-7; no firm D call. The V end lost 0 bases, the J end lost 2 bases, and 8 bases lay between the germline ends. The CDR3 length is 14 residues. Germline-derived CDR1 and CDR2 are PRHDT and FYEKMQ (reference sequence).